Listed here is a single T cell receptor beta chain. The entry originates in a study of T cell responses to AZD1222 COVID-19 vaccine. Only in-frame clones appear in the TCRdb table, and some are missing; sequencing was by immunoSEQ multiplex PCR. This table has some 150,000 clones, roughly four fifths appearing once. Germline-derived CDR1 and CDR2 are SQVTM and ANQGSEA. Unmatched junction bases numbered 8, after V lost 7 bases and J lost 3 bases. The CDR3 loop spans 15 amino acids. This clonotype was sampled from an adult in good health. Sequences were derived from peripheral blood, sampled on day 0 of MenACWY control vaccination. The gene calls are TRBV29-1 and TRBJ2-3, with 12 bases aligning to TRBD2. In DNA form, the CDR3 reads TGCAGCGCCTCGCTAGCGGGGGGGCCTACAGATACGCAGTATTTT. Its protein is CSASLAGGPTDTQYF.